Given below is one T cell receptor beta chain in context. The antigen remains undetermined. These data are taken from a study of cytomegalovirus exposure and HLA in healthy donors. Overall study results and limits: Certain indistinguishable V segments, among them TRBV6-2 and TRBV6-3, were excluded. CMV antigen specificity was confirmed in vitro for a few CMV-associated chains. The authors considered a cluster of highly shared sequence variants likely to be a sequencing artifact.

PCR was performed using 60 Vbeta and 13 Jbeta primers. The repertoire was sequenced with immunoSEQ multiplex PCR; TCRdb's copy has only in-frame clones and lacks some. The sample gives 150,000 to 200,000 clones, roughly 71% of which show up once; about 2.7% is in the top ten. V gave up 4 bases and J gave up 0 bases, with 7 bases separating them. The CDR3 is 14 amino acids. In germline, CDR1 is KGHSH, CDR2 LQKENI. The rearrangement links TRBV18 to TRBJ1-3; D not resolved. Material: PBMCs. The sequence derives from a woman between 50 and 59 years old in good health and CMV-seropositive. CDR3 in amino acids: CASSRWSSGNTIYF. Written as DNA, the CDR3 is TGTGCCAGCTCACGGTGGAGCTCTGGAAACACCATATATTTT. The full variable domain, in which reference TRBV18 and TRBJ1-3 provide the parts outside the CDR3, is NAGVMQNPRHLVRRRGQEARLRCSPMKGHSHVYWYRQLPEEGLKFMVYLQKENIIDESGMPKERFSAEFPKEGPSILRIQQVVRGDSAAYFCASSRWSSGNTIYFGEGSWLTVV.